One sample yielded the 9 T cell receptor beta chains listed below, sequenced in a study of human T cells and chemical hapten exposure. TCRdb fed the RACE reads into MiXCR, producing one record per CDR3 protein. The table shows 180,000 or so distinct CDR3 sequences, with more than 20% occurring only once. Time point indicated: patch test 3, about 24 weeks after DPC sensitization. Treatment of the sample: therapeutic diphenylcyclopropenone sensitization with weekly scalp DPC. Sequencing was performed on whole blood, taken in connection with sensitization to the hapten diphenylcyclopropenone (DPC). The receptor source for this set is a woman in her thirties or forties with alopecia areata. Some clones in this sample may be carry-over from other donors' samples.

In its sample, this clonotype was seen a few times. The rearrangement joins TRBV20-1 to TRBJ1-1, with TRBD1 matching over 8 bases. Germline V gene data show CDR1 as DFQATT and CDR2 as SNEGSKA (reference sequence). V dropped 1 base and J dropped 7; count of bases not matched to a gene: 8. The CDR3 length is 14 residues. The CDR3 is CSARAVQGAIEAFF. The CDR3, as DNA: TGCAGTGCTAGAGCGGTGCAGGGGGCTATTGAAGCTTTCTTT.

The chain recombines TRBV2 with TRBJ2-7; D gene unclear. V was cut by 0 bases and J by 5 bases, with 11 bases left in between. The length of the CDR3 is 14 residues. CDR1 SNHLY and CDR2 FYNNEI come from the germline V gene. CDR3 residues: CASSEAKFWDEQYF. The CDR3 bases are TGTGCCAGCAGTGAAGCTAAGTTTTGGGACGAGCAGTACTTC.

V is TRBV29-1 and J is TRBJ2-7; no firm D call. The CDR3 spans 12 residues. The V end lost 6 bases, the J end lost 6 bases, and 15 bases lay between the germline ends. Germline CDR1 SQVTM, CDR2 ANQGSEA. The chain's CDR3 is CSVVQSTGEQYF. As DNA, the CDR3 is TGCAGCGTGGTACAATCTACTGGCGAGCAGTACTTC.

This clonotype was detected only a few times. This chain joins TRBV29-1 and TRBJ2-1, with 9 bases aligning to TRBD2. The V and J ends lost 4 bases and 7 bases, in that order; junction bases with no gene match: 5. The CDR3 has 13 amino acids. The germline CDR1 and CDR2 sequences are SQVTM and ANQGSEA. CDR3 protein: CSVGGLARNEQFF. As DNA, the CDR3 is TGCAGCGTTGGAGGACTAGCGAGGAATGAGCAGTTCTTC.

In its sample, this clonotype was seen a few times. The CDR3 here is CAISEGGGWNQPQHF. For the CDR3, the DNA is TGTGCCATCAGTGAGGGGGGGGGCTGGAATCAGCCCCAGCATTTT. J is TRBJ1-5 and V is TRBV10-3; TRBD1 might be the D (6 bases). Trimming cost V 2 bases and J 4 bases, with 12 bases left between them. The germline CDR1 and CDR2 sequences are ENHRY and SYGVKD. The CDR3 totals 15 residues.

The sample holds many counts of this clonotype. V usage is TRBV7-2 and J usage is TRBJ1-6; 7 bases align to TRBD1. The germline CDR1 and CDR2 sequences are SGHTA and FQGNSA. Unmatched junction bases numbered 3, after V lost 5 bases and J lost 5 bases. The CDR3 contains 14 residues. The CDR3 loop reads CASSRGQHNSPLHF. In nucleotides, the CDR3 is TGTGCCAGCAGCCGGGGACAGCATAATTCACCCCTCCACTTT.

This clonotype has just a few counts. The chain employs TRBV3-1 and TRBJ1-1, with a weak D call TRBD1 (6 bases). Germline assignment: CDR1 LGHDT and CDR2 YNNKEL (reference sequence). The V end lost 4 bases, the J end lost 5 bases, and 14 bases lay between the germline ends. The CDR3 contains 14 residues. CDR3 nucleotides: TGTGCCAGCAGCCGTTTCGGGGGGCGGACTGAAGCTTTCTTT. It is translated as CASSRFGGRTEAFF. Full variable domain (remainder filled in from reference TRBV3-1 and TRBJ1-1): DTAVSQTPKYLVTQMGNDKSIKCEQNLGHDTMYWYKQDSKKFLKIMFSYNNKELIINETVPNRFSPKSPDKAHLNLHINSLELGDSAVYFCASSRFGGRTEAFFGQGTRLTVV.

This clonotype was counted only a few times. The chain employs TRBV29-1 and TRBJ2-1; TRBD1 or TRBD2 may be the D gene (5 bases each). The V gene's germline CDR1 is SQVTM and CDR2 ANQGSEA. V was cut by 4 bases and J by 6 bases, with 13 bases left in between. This CDR3 is built from 13 residues. The CDR3 is CSVGQGTVNEQFF. Written as DNA, the CDR3 is TGCAGCGTTGGGCAAGGGACCGTCAATGAGCAGTTCTTC.

The chain uses TRBV2 and TRBJ2-7; maybe TRBD1 (6 bases). Germline lookup yields CDR1 SNHLY and CDR2 FYNNEI. This CDR3 region has 16 residues. Trimming took off 2 bases at V and 2 bases at J, with 16 bases between the two ends. CDR3 DNA sequence: TGTGCCAGCAGTGAACTGGCAGGGGCGCTGACCTACGAGCAGTACTTC. Residues: CASSELAGALTYEQYF. Drawing the rest from reference TRBV2 and TRBJ2-7, the complete variable domain is EPEVTQTPSHQVTQMGQEVILRCVPISNHLYFYWYRQILGQKVEFLVSFYNNEISEKSEIFDDQFSVERPDGSNFTLKIRSTKLEDSAMYFCASSELAGALTYEQYFGPGTRLTVT.